This is a list of T cell receptor beta chains from one sample in a study of blood T cell repertoires in COVID-19. Measured with immunoSEQ multiplex PCR; TCRdb has only the in-frame clones, and not every one. The sample includes 300,000 or so clones, 80% to 90% of them seen just once. What was sequenced was PBMCs or T cells enriched from blood (not recorded which). The receptors originated from a woman in her 40s with acute COVID-19. Both conserved end residues are part of each CDR3. A D gene is named only where the DNA matches it firmly. The size entry is marked missing in some rows and otherwise reads once, few, many or a size class.

V	size	D	J	CDR3	DNA
TRBV4-3	-	-	TRBJ2-1	CASSQGDSGNNEQFF	TGCGCCAGCAGCCAAGGGGATAGCGGAAACAATGAGCAGTTCTTC
TRBV19	-	-	TRBJ2-3	CASRSYRALSDTQYF	TGTGCCAGTAGATCGTACAGGGCCCTATCAGATACGCAGTATTTT
TRBV28	-	TRBD2	TRBJ2-7	CASTLGLAVSYEQYF	TGTGCCAGCACCCTGGGACTAGCGGTCTCCTACGAGCAGTACTTC
TRBV4-3	-	-	TRBJ1-1	CASSLSWAFMNTEAFF	TGCGCCAGCAGCCTATCGTGGGCGTTCATGAACACTGAAGCTTTCTTT
TRBV4-3	-	-	TRBJ1-2	CASSQGLEGGGYTF	TGCGCCAGCAGCCAAGGGCTAGAGGGTGGGGGCTACACCTTC
TRBV19	-	TRBD1	TRBJ2-7	CASSLEGQGTYEQYF	TGTGCCAGTAGCTTAGAGGGACAGGGAACCTACGAGCAGTACTTC
TRBV4-1	-	TRBD2	TRBJ2-1	CASSQVPLAGDNEQFF	TGCGCCAGCAGCCAAGTACCCCTAGCGGGAGACAATGAGCAGTTCTTC
TRBV29-1	-	-	TRBJ2-1	CSAGRHQDEQFF	TGCAGCGCTGGGCGACATCAAGATGAGCAGTTCTTC
TRBV6-5	-	TRBD1	TRBJ1-2	CASSYRGDRDYGYTF	TGTGCCAGCAGTTACCGCGGGGACAGGGACTATGGCTACACCTTC
TRBV5-8	-	-	TRBJ1-5	CASSLDTKGNQPQHF	TGTGCCAGCAGCTTGGACACTAAGGGCAATCAGCCCCAGCATTTT
TRBV24-1	few	TRBD2	TRBJ2-3	CATSDSGLAGVRTDTQYF	TGTGCCACCAGTGATTCGGGACTAGCGGGAGTCCGAACAGATACGCAGTATTTT
TRBV10-3	-	-	TRBJ1-3	CAIRFSGITGNTIYF	TGTGCCATCAGATTCTCAGGGATTACTGGAAACACCATATATTTT